This entry features one T cell receptor beta chain sequence. What it binds is unknown. Deletions cut 5 bases from V and 8 bases from J, with 21 bases between. Germline-derived CDR1 and CDR2 are SGHAT and FQNNGV. CDR3 length: 15 amino acids. TCRdb used MiXCR to reprocess the 5' RACE reads, holding one entry per CDR3 protein. The table records around 440,000 distinct CDR3 sequences, about a sixth of them present only once. This record comes from a study of CD8 T cells in ankylosing spondylitis. Study-level points and caveats: Disease-linked clones reportedly showed significant enrichment in matched ankylosing spondylitis synovial fluid. Disease-linked clones displayed a CD8+ phenotype and appeared relatively rarely in peripheral blood. Roughly eight highly homologous variants formed a TCR beta motif that appeared characteristic of ankylosing spondylitis blood.

V and J are TRBV11-2 and TRBJ1-1, with D tentatively TRBD1 (6 bases). The sequenced sample consisted of blood, either unsorted or a sorted T cell fraction (not recorded which). This sequence originates from a male donor with ankylosing spondylitis. The CDR3 DNA reads TGTGCCAGCAGCCCCCAGGGGCTCTTCGGACAGGAAGCTTTCTTT. This gives the protein CASSPQGLFGQEAFF.